Listed here is a single TCR beta chain. This sample stems from a study of blood T cell repertoires in COVID-19. As for the study in general: From the United States, Italy and Spain came samples of acute and convalescent COVID-19. In each case, the material was cDNA or gDNA derived from T cells, B-cell-depleted T cells, or PBMCs.

CDR1 and CDR2 (germline): MNHEY, SVGAGI. V gave up 11 bases and J gave up 3 bases, with 10 bases separating them. This CDR3 region has 11 residues. Authors' processing steps: Estimation of nucleated cell counts was performed using reference gene primer amplification. This table comes from immunoSEQ multiplex PCR, and its TCRdb copy is limited to in-frame clones, with some not included. That table gives V, J and clone size, and the DNA gave D and trimming. The table includes 20,000 to 30,000 clones, about 91% detected once. The chain has TRBV6-5 and TRBJ1-1; no definite D call. Sequenced input: peripheral blood. This receptor was identified in a human donor in a cohort sampled during active COVID-19. The CDR3 is CAVNRDTEAFF. The DNA of the CDR3 is TGTGCCGTCAACCGGGACACTGAAGCTTTCTTT.